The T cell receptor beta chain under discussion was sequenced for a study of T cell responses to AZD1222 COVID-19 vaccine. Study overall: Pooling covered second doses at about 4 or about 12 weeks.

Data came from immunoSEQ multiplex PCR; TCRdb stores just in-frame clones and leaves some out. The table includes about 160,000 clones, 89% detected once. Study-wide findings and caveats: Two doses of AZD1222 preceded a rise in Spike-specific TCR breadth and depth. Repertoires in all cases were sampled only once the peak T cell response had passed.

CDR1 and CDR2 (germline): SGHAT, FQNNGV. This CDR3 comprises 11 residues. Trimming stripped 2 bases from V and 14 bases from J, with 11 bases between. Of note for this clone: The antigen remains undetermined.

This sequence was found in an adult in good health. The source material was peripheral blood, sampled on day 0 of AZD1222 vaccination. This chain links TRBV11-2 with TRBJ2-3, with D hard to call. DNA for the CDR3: TGTGCCAGCAGCTTAAACTGGAACCGGTATTTT. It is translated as CASSLNWNRYF.